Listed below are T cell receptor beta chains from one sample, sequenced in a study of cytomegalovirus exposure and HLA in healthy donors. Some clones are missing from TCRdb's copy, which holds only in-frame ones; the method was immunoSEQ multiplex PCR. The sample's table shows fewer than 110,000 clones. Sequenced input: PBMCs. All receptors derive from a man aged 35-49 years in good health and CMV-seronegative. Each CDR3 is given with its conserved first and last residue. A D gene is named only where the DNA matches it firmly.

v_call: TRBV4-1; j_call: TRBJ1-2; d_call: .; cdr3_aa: CASSEETAYGYTF; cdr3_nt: TGCGCCAGCAGTGAAGAGACAGCCTATGGCTACACCTTC
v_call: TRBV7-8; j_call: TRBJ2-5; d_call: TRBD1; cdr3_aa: CASSLWGQNQETQYF; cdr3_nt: TGTGCCAGCAGCTTATGGGGACAGAACCAAGAGACCCAGTACTTC
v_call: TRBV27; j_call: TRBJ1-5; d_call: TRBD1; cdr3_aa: CASTPTGGFNQPQHF; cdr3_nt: TGTGCCAGCACTCCTACAGGGGGCTTTAATCAGCCCCAGCATTTT
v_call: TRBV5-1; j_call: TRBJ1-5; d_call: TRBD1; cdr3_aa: CASRGDTRGLVSQPQHF; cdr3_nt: TGCGCCAGCAGGGGTGACACCAGGGGGCTAGTTAGTCAGCCCCAGCATTTT
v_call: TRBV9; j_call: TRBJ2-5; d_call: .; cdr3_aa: CASSVVVGGQETQYF; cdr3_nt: TGTGCCAGCAGCGTAGTAGTCGGGGGCCAAGAGACCCAGTACTTC
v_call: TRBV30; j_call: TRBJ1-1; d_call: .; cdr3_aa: CAWSVRGTEAFF; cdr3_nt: TGTGCCTGGAGTGTCAGAGGGACTGAAGCTTTCTTT
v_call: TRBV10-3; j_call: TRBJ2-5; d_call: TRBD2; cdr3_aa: CAISESGLAGVGETQYF; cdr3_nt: TGTGCCATCAGTGAGTCTGGACTAGCGGGAGTGGGAGAGACCCAGTACTTC
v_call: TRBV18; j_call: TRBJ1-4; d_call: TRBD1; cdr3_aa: CASSLDRGRNEKLFF; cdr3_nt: TGTGCCAGCTCGCTAGACAGGGGTCGAAATGAAAAACTGTTTTTT
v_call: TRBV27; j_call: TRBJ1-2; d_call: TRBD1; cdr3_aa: CASRGQGVGGYTF; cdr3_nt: TGTGCCAGCAGGGGACAGGGGGTCGGGGGCTACACCTTC
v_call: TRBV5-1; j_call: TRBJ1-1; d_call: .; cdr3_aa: CASSLEGLSNTEAFF; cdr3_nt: TGCGCCAGCAGCTTGGAGGGACTCTCGAACACTGAAGCTTTCTTT
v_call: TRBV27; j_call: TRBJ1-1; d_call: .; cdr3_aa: CASSLYRKPGITEAFF; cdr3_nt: TGTGCCAGCAGTTTATATAGGAAGCCAGGGATTACTGAAGCTTTCTTT
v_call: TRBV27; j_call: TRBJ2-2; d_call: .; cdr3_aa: CASSLYTQTLQGNSLELFF; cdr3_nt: TGTGCCAGCAGTTTATACACCCAGACATTACAGGGCAATTCGCTGGAGCTGTTTTTT
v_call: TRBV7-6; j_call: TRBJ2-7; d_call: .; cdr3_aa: CASAGERQYF; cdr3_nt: TGTGCCAGCGCGGGCGAGCGGCAGTACTTC
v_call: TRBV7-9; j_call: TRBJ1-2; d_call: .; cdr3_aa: CASSPRSYTGYTF; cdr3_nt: TGTGCCAGCAGCCCAAGGAGCTATACGGGCTACACCTTC
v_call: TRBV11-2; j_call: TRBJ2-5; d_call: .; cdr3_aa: CASSLNSPTPQETQYF; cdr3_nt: TGTGCCAGCAGCTTAAATAGCCCCACCCCCCAAGAGACCCAGTACTTC
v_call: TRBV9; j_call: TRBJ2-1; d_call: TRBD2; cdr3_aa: CASSAGLAEYNEQFF; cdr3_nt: TGTGCCAGCAGCGCGGGACTAGCGGAGTACAATGAGCAGTTCTTC
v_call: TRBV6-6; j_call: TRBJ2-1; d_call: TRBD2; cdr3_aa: CASSYSILASYNEQFF; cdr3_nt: TGTGCCAGCAGTTACTCGATACTAGCGTCCTACAATGAGCAGTTCTTC
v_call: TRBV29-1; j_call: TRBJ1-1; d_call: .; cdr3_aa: CSVVQSGTEAFF; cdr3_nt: TGCAGCGTTGTACAAAGCGGCACTGAAGCTTTCTTT
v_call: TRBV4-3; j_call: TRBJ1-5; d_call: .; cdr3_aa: CASSQDGPPGGKANQPQHF; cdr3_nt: TGCGCCAGCAGCCAAGATGGCCCGCCGGGGGGGAAGGCAAATCAGCCCCAGCATTTT
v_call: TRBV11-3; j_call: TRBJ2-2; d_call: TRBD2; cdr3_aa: CASSPRHLSGMNTGELFF; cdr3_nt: TGTGCCAGCAGCCCGCGCCACCTTAGCGGGATGAACACCGGGGAGCTGTTTTTT
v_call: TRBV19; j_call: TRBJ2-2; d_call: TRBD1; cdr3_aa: CASSILAGGSGELFF; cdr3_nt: TGTGCCAGTAGTATATTAGCAGGGGGCTCCGGGGAGCTGTTTTTT
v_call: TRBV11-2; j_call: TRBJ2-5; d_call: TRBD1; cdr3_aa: CASSFLGTGQETQYF; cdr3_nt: TGTGCCAGCAGCTTCTTAGGGACAGGACAAGAGACCCAGTACTTC
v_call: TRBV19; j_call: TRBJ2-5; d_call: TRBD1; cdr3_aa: CASSTPGTGKETQYF; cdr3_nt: TGTGCCAGTAGTACCCCCGGGACAGGGAAAGAGACCCAGTACTTC
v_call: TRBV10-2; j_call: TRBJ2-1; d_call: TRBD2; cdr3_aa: CASRLAGGDEQFF; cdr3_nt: TGCGCCAGCAGACTAGCGGGAGGTGATGAGCAGTTCTTC
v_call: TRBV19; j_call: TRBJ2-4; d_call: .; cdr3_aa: CASSIRVWGIQYF; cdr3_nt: TGTGCCAGTAGTATCAGGGTCTGGGGCATTCAGTACTTC
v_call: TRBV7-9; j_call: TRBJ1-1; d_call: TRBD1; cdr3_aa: CASSFTGQGNTEAFF; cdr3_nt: TGTGCCAGCAGCTTTACCGGACAGGGAAACACTGAAGCTTTCTTT
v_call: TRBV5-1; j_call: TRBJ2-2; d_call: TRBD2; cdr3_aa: CASSSGLAGAMLELFF; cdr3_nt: TGCGCCAGCAGCTCGGGACTAGCGGGTGCGATGTTGGAGCTGTTTTTT
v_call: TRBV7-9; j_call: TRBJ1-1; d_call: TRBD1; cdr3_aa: CASSFGQGGGTEAFF; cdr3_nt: TGTGCCAGCAGCTTCGGACAGGGCGGCGGAACTGAAGCTTTCTTT
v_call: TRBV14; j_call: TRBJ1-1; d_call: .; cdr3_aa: CASSQDKNRGLEAFF; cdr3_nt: TGTGCCAGCAGCCAAGATAAGAACCGGGGTCTAGAAGCTTTCTTT
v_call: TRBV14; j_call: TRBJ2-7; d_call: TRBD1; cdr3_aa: CASSHGTGGWYEQYF; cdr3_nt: TGTGCCAGCAGCCATGGGACAGGGGGCTGGTACGAGCAGTACTTC
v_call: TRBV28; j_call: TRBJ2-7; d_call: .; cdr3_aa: CASSYKTGFYEQYF; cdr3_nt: TGTGCCAGCAGCTATAAAACAGGATTCTACGAGCAGTACTTC
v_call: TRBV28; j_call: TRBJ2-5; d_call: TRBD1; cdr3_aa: CASSFVRGRETQYF; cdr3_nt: TGTGCCAGCAGTTTTGTCAGGGGGCGAGAGACCCAGTACTTC
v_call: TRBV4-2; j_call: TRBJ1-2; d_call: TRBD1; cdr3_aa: CASSQEQTGLGGYTF; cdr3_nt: TGTGCCAGCAGCCAAGAACAGACAGGGCTCGGTGGCTACACCTTC
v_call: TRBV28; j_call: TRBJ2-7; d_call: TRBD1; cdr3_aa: CASRSPGQSYEQYF; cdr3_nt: TGTGCCAGCAGGTCACCGGGACAGTCCTACGAGCAGTACTTC
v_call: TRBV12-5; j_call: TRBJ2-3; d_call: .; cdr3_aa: CASGLPNTDTQYF; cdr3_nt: TGTGCTAGTGGTTTGCCAAACACAGATACGCAGTATTTT
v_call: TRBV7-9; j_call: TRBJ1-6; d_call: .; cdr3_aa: CASSLEGGSPLHF; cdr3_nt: TGTGCCAGCAGCTTAGAAGGGGGTTCACCCCTCCACTTT
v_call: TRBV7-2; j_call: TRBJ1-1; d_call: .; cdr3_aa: CASSLVTLNTEAFF; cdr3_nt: TGTGCCAGCAGCTTAGTCACTCTGAACACTGAAGCTTTCTTT
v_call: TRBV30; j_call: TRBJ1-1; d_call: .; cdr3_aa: CAWFYPKGRAFF; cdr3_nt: TGTGCCTGGTTCTACCCGAAGGGGCGAGCTTTCTTT
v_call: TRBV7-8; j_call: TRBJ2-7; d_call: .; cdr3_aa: CASSPLSGTSSYEQYF; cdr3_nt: TGTGCCAGCAGCCCATTATCAGGCACAAGCTCCTACGAGCAGTACTTC
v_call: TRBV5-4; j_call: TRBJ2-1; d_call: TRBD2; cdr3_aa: CASSPGGSGSLNEQFF; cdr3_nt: TGTGCCAGCAGCCCCGGTGGTAGCGGGAGTTTAAATGAGCAGTTCTTC
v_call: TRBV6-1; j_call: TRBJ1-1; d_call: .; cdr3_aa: CASSEGFNRAEAFF; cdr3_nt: TGTGCCAGCAGTGAAGGGTTTAATCGGGCTGAAGCTTTCTTT
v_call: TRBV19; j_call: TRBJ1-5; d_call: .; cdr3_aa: CASSIRVGQPQHF; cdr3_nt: TGTGCCAGTAGTATCCGGGTTGGACAGCCCCAGCATTTT
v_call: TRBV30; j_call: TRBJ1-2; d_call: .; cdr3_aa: CAWSGGFSDYGYTF; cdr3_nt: TGTGCCTGGAGCGGGGGGTTTAGCGACTATGGCTACACCTTC
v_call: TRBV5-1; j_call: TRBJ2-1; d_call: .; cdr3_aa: CASSFGGIDEQFF; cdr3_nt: TGCGCCAGCAGCTTCGGGGGAATCGATGAGCAGTTCTTC
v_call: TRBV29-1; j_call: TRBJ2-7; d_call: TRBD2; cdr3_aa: CSVDGLAGGPYEQYF; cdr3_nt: TGCAGCGTTGATGGACTAGCGGGGGGCCCGTACGAGCAGTACTTC
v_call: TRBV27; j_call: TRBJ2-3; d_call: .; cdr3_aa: CASSLSGTDTQYF; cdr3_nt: TGTGCCAGCAGTTTAAGCGGTACAGATACGCAGTATTTT
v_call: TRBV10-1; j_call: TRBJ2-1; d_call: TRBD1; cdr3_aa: CASNPGQGVGYNEQFF; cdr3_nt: TGCGCCAGCAACCCGGGACAGGGAGTAGGGTACAATGAGCAGTTCTTC
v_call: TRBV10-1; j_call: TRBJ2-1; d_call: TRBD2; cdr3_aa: CASSELGTSGVNEQFF; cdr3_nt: TGCGCCAGCAGTGAGCTCGGGACTAGCGGGGTTAATGAGCAGTTCTTC
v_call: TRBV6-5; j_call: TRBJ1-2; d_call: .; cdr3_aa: CASSPHEGRDYGYTF; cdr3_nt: TGTGCCAGCAGCCCGCATGAGGGTCGTGACTATGGCTACACCTTC
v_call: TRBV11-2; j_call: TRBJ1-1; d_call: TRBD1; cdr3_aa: CASSRARTGGVGVAEAFF; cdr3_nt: TGTGCCAGCAGCCGGGCGAGGACAGGGGGAGTTGGGGTGGCTGAAGCTTTCTTT
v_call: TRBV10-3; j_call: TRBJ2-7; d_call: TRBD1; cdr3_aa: CAISRTGFSDEQYF; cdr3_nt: TGTGCCATCAGCCGGACAGGGTTTAGCGACGAGCAGTACTTC
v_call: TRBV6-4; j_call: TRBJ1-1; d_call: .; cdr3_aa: CASRDGGTTEAFF; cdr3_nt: TGTGCCAGCAGGGACGGGGGCACCACTGAAGCTTTCTTT
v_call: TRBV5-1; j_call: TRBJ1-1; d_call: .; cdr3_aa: CASSPRGSVFTEAFF; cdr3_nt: TGCGCCAGCAGCCCTCGGGGTTCGGTATTCACTGAAGCTTTCTTT
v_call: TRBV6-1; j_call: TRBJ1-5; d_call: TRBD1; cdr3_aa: CASRGQGLSNQPQHF; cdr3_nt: TGTGCCAGCAGAGGACAGGGGCTGAGCAATCAGCCCCAGCATTTT
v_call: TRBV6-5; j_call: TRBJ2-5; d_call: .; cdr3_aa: CASSYSKILVQETQYF; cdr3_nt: TGTGCCAGCAGTTACTCGAAAATACTAGTTCAAGAGACCCAGTACTTC
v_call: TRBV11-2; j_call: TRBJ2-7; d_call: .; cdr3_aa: CASSSRVGEQYF; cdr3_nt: TGTGCCAGCAGCTCCAGGGTAGGGGAGCAGTACTTC
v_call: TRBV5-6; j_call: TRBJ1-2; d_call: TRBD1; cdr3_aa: CASSFRTGDIYGYTF; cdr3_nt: TGTGCCAGCAGCTTTCGGACAGGAGACATCTATGGCTACACCTTC
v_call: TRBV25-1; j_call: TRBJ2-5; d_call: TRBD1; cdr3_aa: CASRVTGIETQYF; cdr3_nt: TGTGCCAGCAGGGTGACAGGGATTGAGACCCAGTACTTC
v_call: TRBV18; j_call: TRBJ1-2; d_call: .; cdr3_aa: CASSPPTGTYGYTF; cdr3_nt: TGTGCCAGCTCACCACCGACAGGCACCTATGGCTACACCTTC
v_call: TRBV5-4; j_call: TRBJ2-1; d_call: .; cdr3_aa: CASSLGADYQGNEQFF; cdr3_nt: TGTGCCAGCAGCTTGGGGGCGGACTACCAAGGGAATGAGCAGTTCTTC